This T cell receptor beta chain was identified in a study of control samples from healthy donors and cancer patients. The protocol was immunoSEQ multiplex PCR, while the TCRdb copy is restricted to in-frame clones and leaves out a portion. The table includes roughly 400,000 clones, approximately 90% detected once. Sequenced input: PBMCs. This clonotype was sampled from a man aged 35 to 55 with head and neck cancer.

The CDR3 coding sequence is TGTGCCAGCAGCTTAGAGGGCAGGGGGACTGTCGGTGGCTACACCTTC. Translated, it gives CASSLEGRGTVGGYTF. The V and J genes are TRBV7-2 and TRBJ1-2, with 7 bases fitting TRBD1. The CDR3 has 16 amino acids. Losses at the gene ends were 1 base for V and 7 bases for J; bases not matched to a gene: 12. Germline V gene data show CDR1 as SGHTA and CDR2 as FQGNSA. The whole variable domain, filled in from reference TRBV7-2 and TRBJ1-2, reads GAGVSQSPSNKVTEKGKDVELRCDPISGHTALYWYRQSLGQGLEFLIYFQGNSAPDKSGLPSDRFSAERTGGSVSTLTIQRTQQEDSAVYLCASSLEGRGTVGGYTFGSGTRLTVV.